What follows are 26 T cell receptor beta chains derived from one specimen sequenced in a study of CD8 T cells in ankylosing spondylitis. MiXCR, run by TCRdb on the 5' RACE reads, gives a single entry per CDR3 protein. Among around 340,000 distinct CDR3 sequences, 20% were seen once, and the ten largest hold less than 15%. The sample taken for sequencing was blood, either unsorted or a sorted T cell fraction (not recorded which). The receptors shown here come from a male donor with ankylosing spondylitis or in good health (not recorded which).

The rearrangement joins TRBV27 to TRBJ1-5, with D perhaps TRBD1 (5 bases). Trimming cost V 6 bases and J 6 bases, with 18 bases left between them. This CDR3 is built from 15 residues. Germline CDR1 is MNHEY and CDR2 is SMNVEV (reference sequence). CDR3 in DNA: TGTGCCAGCAGCCCGGGGGTGGGCCAAACTCAGCCCCAGCATTTT. It translates to CASSPGVGQTQPQHF.

The sample holds a few counts of this clonotype. The V and J genes are TRBV3-1 and TRBJ2-3, with 10 bases matching TRBD2. V lost 3 bases, J lost 3 bases, and 15 bases stayed unmatched. Germline V gene data show CDR1 as LGHDT and CDR2 as YNNKEL (reference sequence). The CDR3 extends over 19 amino acids. The CDR3 sequence is CASSQGVTGTSVRTDTQYF. The CDR3, as DNA: TGTGCCAGCAGCCAGGGAGTCACCGGGACTAGCGTGCGGACAGATACGCAGTATTTT.

The J gene is TRBJ2-1, the V gene TRBV18; 15 bases are shared with TRBD2. Germline-derived CDR1 and CDR2 are KGHSH and LQKENI. CDR3 size: 20 residues. The trim removed 3 bases at V and 6 bases at J, leaving 15 bases unmatched. CDR3 loop: CASSPYRTSGGAISTNEQFF. In nucleotides, the CDR3 is TGTGCCAGCTCACCCTACAGGACTAGCGGGGGGGCGATCTCCACCAATGAGCAGTTCTTC.

This clonotype was detected only a few times. This rearrangement joins TRBV27 to TRBJ2-7; TRBD1 matches at 9 bases. The junction had 4 bases not matched to a gene; V was cut back by 5 bases and J by 2 bases. Germline V gene data show CDR1 as MNHEY and CDR2 as SMNVEV (reference sequence). CDR3 size: 14 residues. The CDR3 loop reads CASSPGDRAYEQYF. CDR3 sequence (DNA): TGTGCCAGCAGTCCCGGGGACAGGGCCTACGAGCAGTACTTC.

The V and J genes are TRBV7-9 and TRBJ2-7; D might be TRBD1 (6 bases). The V end lost 5 bases, the J end lost 2 bases, and 13 bases lay between the germline ends. CDR1 and CDR2 (germline): SEHNR, FQNEAQ (reference sequence). The CDR3 consists of 14 residues. The chain's CDR3 is CASSARDKTYEQYF. The CDR3 nucleotides are TGTGCCAGCAGCGCCCGGGACAAGACCTACGAGCAGTACTTC.

The gene calls are TRBV6-1 and TRBJ2-1, with TRBD1 matching 7 bases. Germline V gene sequence: CDR1 MNHNS, CDR2 SASEGT. The CDR3 spans 16 residues. Germline trimming cut 7 bases from V and 4 bases from J; bases unmatched to any gene: 13. The CDR3 region has the DNA TGTGCCAGCACCCCCGGACGAGGGGGCGCTTACAATGAGCAGTTCTTC. Translated: CASTPGRGGAYNEQFF.

This clonotype has a handful of counts. The V call is TRBV11-1, the J call TRBJ2-1, with a weak D call TRBD2 (6 bases). The length of the CDR3 is 18 residues. CDR1 is SGHAT and CDR2 is FQDESV in the germline V gene (reference sequence). V was shortened by 0 bases and J by 4 bases, with 19 bases between the two germline ends. The CDR3 loop is CASSLALSGTGPYNEQFF. The CDR3 region has the DNA TGTGCCAGCAGCTTAGCCCTATCCGGGACTGGCCCGTACAATGAGCAGTTCTTC.

This clonotype was picked up a small number of times. The chain couples TRBV7-9 to TRBJ1-1, with TRBD1 as a possible D gene (5 bases). Germline assignment: CDR1 SEHNR and CDR2 FQNEAQ (reference sequence). Trimming stripped 7 bases from V and 0 bases from J, with 15 bases between. CDR3 length: 15 residues. The DNA for the CDR3 is TGTGCCAGCACTTCTTTGGGGGTGATGAACACTGAAGCTTTCTTT. Encoded protein: CASTSLGVMNTEAFF. Filled out from reference TRBV7-9 and TRBJ1-1, the complete variable domain reads DTGVSQNPRHKITKRGQNVTFRCDPISEHNRLYWYRQTLGQGPEFLTYFQNEAQLEKSRLLSDRFSAERPKGSFSTLEIQRTEQGDSAMYLCASTSLGVMNTEAFFGQGTRLTVV.

This clonotype has just a few counts. The rearrangement uses TRBV29-1 and TRBJ2-2; TRBD2 might be the D (7 bases). Trimming shortened V by 0 bases and J by 1 base, and 9 bases separated the two germline ends. The germline V gene encodes CDR1 SQVTM and CDR2 ANQGSEA. CDR3 length equals 15 residues. This CDR3 is CSVEERGGNTGELFF. CDR3 in DNA: TGCAGCGTTGAAGAAAGGGGGGGGAACACCGGGGAGCTGTTTTTT.

As for this clonotype: With a much larger clone just one base away, this may be a read error. This chain connects TRBV5-1 to TRBJ2-3; 7 bases align to TRBD2. CDR3 length equals 14 residues. Germline loops: CDR1 SGHRS, CDR2 YFSETQ. The CDR3 sequence is CASSWQTSTDTRYF. CDR3 DNA: TGCGCCAGCAGCTGGCAGACTAGCACAGATACGCGGTATTTT. Full variable domain (remainder filled in from reference TRBV5-1 and TRBJ2-3): KAGVTQTPRYLIKTRGQQVTLSCSPISGHRSVSWYQQTPGQGLQFLFEYFSETQRNKGNFPGRFSGRQFSNSRSEMNVSTLELGDSALYLCASSWQTSTDTRYFGPGTRLTVL.

As for this clonotype: Being one base from a much bigger clone, this may be a read error. This CDR3 is missing its conserved last phenylalanine or tryptophan, likely due to a read error. This chain links TRBV9 with TRBJ2-7; possible D gene TRBD1, 5 bases. This CDR3 contains 15 residues. In germline, CDR1 is SGDLS, CDR2 YYNGEE. Trimming stripped 6 bases from V and 0 bases from J, with 16 bases between. The CDR3 protein is CASTPDSGSSYEQYS. The CDR3 nucleotides are TGTGCCAGCACTCCTGACAGTGGCAGCTCCTACGAGCAGTACTCC.

This clonotype was observed a handful of times. As DNA, the CDR3 is TGTGCCAGCGGGTGGCCTAGGGACATTCAGTACTTC. Amino acids: CASGWPRDIQYF. The V and J genes are TRBV27 and TRBJ2-4; the D is unclear. The length of the CDR3 is 12 residues. V was clipped by 8 bases and J by 8 bases, with 13 bases between them. Germline V gene sequence: CDR1 MNHEY, CDR2 SMNVEV (reference sequence).

This clonotype was counted only a few times. The rearrangement uses TRBV29-1 and TRBJ2-7; 7 bases fit TRBD1. The CDR3 spans 13 residues. With 3 bases clipped from V and 2 bases from J, the junction kept 4 bases outside the gene matches. CDR1 SQVTM and CDR2 ANQGSEA come from the germline V gene. The CDR3 sequence: CSVEMTGTYEQYF. In DNA form, the CDR3 reads TGCAGCGTTGAGATGACAGGGACCTACGAGCAGTACTTC.

The chain couples TRBV6-5 to TRBJ2-1; 7 positions agree with TRBD2. Germline assignment: CDR1 MNHEY and CDR2 SVGAGI. The CDR3 spans 16 residues. Germline trimming cut 4 bases from V and 4 bases from J; bases unmatched to any gene: 10. CDR3 DNA sequence: TGTGCCAGCAGTTTTCCTGGGACTACCCCGTACAATGAGCAGTTCTTC. It yields the protein CASSFPGTTPYNEQFF.

The chain couples TRBV12-3 or TRBV12-4 to TRBJ2-1; 12 positions agree with TRBD2. V dropped 7 bases and J dropped 5; count of bases not matched to a gene: 6. The CDR3 is made up of 15 amino acids. CDR3 amino acids: CASIMTSGGNNEQFF. The DNA for the CDR3 is TGTGCCAGCATCATGACTAGCGGGGGAAACAATGAGCAGTTCTTC.

This clonotype was found a few times. The rearrangement uses TRBV29-1 and TRBJ2-1; D is perhaps TRBD2 (6 bases). CDR3 length: 16 residues. The germline gives CDR1 SQVTM, CDR2 ANQGSEA. Trimming left V 7 bases short and J 0 bases short, with 19 bases between. The CDR3 loop reads CSAQEPQGGSYNEQFF. In DNA form, the CDR3 reads TGCAGCGCCCAGGAACCCCAGGGAGGCTCCTACAATGAGCAGTTCTTC.

This clonotype was detected only a few times. The chain has TRBV27 and TRBJ2-3; 14 nucleotides line up with TRBD2. Germline CDR1 reads MNHEY; CDR2 reads SMNVEV (reference sequence). CDR3 length: 16 residues. Trimming at V came to 5 bases and at J to 6 bases, leaving 7 bases not matched to a gene. In DNA form, the CDR3 reads TGTGCCAGCAGTCTCCGGACTAGCGGGGGGATGGATACGCAGTATTTT. Translating it yields CASSLRTSGGMDTQYF.

This clonotype has just a few counts. The CDR3 DNA sequence: TGTGCCAGTAGTCCGACAGGGGTGGGCACTGAAGCTTTCTTT. This codes for CASSPTGVGTEAFF. The V call is TRBV19, the J call TRBJ1-1; 8 nucleotides agree with TRBD1. The germline V gene encodes CDR1 LNHDA and CDR2 SQIVND (reference sequence). The CDR3 consists of 14 residues. The V gene end was trimmed by 5 bases and the J gene end by 4 bases; junction bases not matched to a gene: 6.

There are a few counts of this clonotype. The V gene is TRBV20-1, the J gene TRBJ1-1; weak D call: TRBD1 (5 bases). CDR1 and CDR2 (germline): DFQATT, SNEGSKA (reference sequence). Trimming pared 1 base from V and 0 bases from J, leaving 12 bases between. The CDR3 totals 15 residues. The chain's CDR3 is CSARGRGILNTEAFF. In DNA, the CDR3 is TGCAGTGCTAGAGGGAGGGGCATCTTGAACACTGAAGCTTTCTTT.

This clonotype came up a few times. The V gene is TRBV6-1, the J gene TRBJ2-7; D is uncertain. CDR1 and CDR2 from the germline V gene are MNHNS and SASEGT. CDR3 length: 15 amino acids. Trimming cost V 6 bases and J 0 bases, with 15 bases left between them. CDR3 protein: CASSLPGTGSYEQYF. As DNA, the CDR3 is TGTGCCAGCAGCCTCCCCGGTACCGGCTCCTACGAGCAGTACTTC.

The chain recombines TRBV6-1 with TRBJ1-3; TRBD1 might be the D (5 bases). Per the germline V gene, CDR1 is MNHNS and CDR2 is SASEGT. CDR3 length equals 13 residues. V lost 5 bases, J lost 4 bases, and 9 bases lay in between. The CDR3 loop reads CASSMNRGNTIYF. Written as DNA, the CDR3 is TGTGCCAGCAGTATGAACAGGGGAAACACCATATATTTT.

The chain links TRBV6-1 to TRBJ2-5; D may be TRBD2 (6 bases). Trimming took 2 bases from V and 6 from J, leaving 13 bases between them. This CDR3 is 14 amino acids long. Germline CDR1 and CDR2: MNHNS and SASEGT. The CDR3 here is CASSERLASKTQYF. CDR3 nucleotides: TGTGCCAGCAGTGAAAGGCTAGCGTCCAAGACCCAGTACTTC.

This sequence joins TRBV5-1 and TRBJ2-2; 9 bases are shared with TRBD1. J gave up 2 bases and V 2 bases, and 4 bases lay outside the gene matches. The CDR3 totals 16 residues. The germline V gene has CDR1 SGHRS and CDR2 YFSETQ. CDR3 sequence (DNA): TGCGCCAGCAGCTTCGAGGACAGGGGAAACACCGGGGAGCTGTTTTTT. Amino acid sequence: CASSFEDRGNTGELFF.

This clonotype was found many times. The DNA of the CDR3 is TGCAGTGCTAGAGCCTACAGGTCTGGAAACACCATATATTTT. Translation: CSARAYRSGNTIYF. The chain couples TRBV20-1 to TRBJ1-3, with a possible D match to TRBD1 (5 bases). The germline V and J ends were trimmed by 1 base and 1 base, with 8 bases remaining between them. The V gene's germline CDR1 is DFQATT and CDR2 SNEGSKA (reference sequence). The CDR3 is made up of 14 amino acids.

This clonotype was found many times. The DNA of the CDR3 is TGTGCCAGCAGCCCCGGGACAACCTACGAGCAGTACTTC. Its protein is CASSPGTTYEQYF. The V call is TRBV12-3 or TRBV12-4, the J call TRBJ2-7; TRBD1 might be the D (6 bases). V gave up 6 bases and J gave up 2 bases, with 11 bases separating them. This CDR3 is 13 amino acids long.

This clonotype has a count of ten or more. The rearrangement joins TRBV27 to TRBJ2-6; 7 positions agree with TRBD1. The V gene end was trimmed by 6 bases and the J gene end by 0 bases; junction bases not matched to a gene: 11. Germline V lookup: CDR1 MNHEY, CDR2 SMNVEV (reference sequence). This CDR3 is 18 amino acids long. The CDR3 is CASSKTGINLSGANVLTF. DNA for the CDR3: TGTGCCAGCAGCAAGACAGGGATTAACCTCTCTGGGGCCAACGTCCTGACTTTC.